This TCR beta chain was identified in a study of T cell changes during pregnancy in multiple sclerosis. The protocol was immunoSEQ multiplex PCR, while the TCRdb copy is restricted to in-frame clones and leaves out a portion. The repertoire consists of about 94,000 clones, with roughly 92% occurring once and the leading ten covering 0.99%. Germline CDR1 reads SNHLY; CDR2 reads FYNNEI. The junction had 11 bases not matched to a gene; V was cut back by 0 bases and J by 4 bases. This CDR3 spans 17 amino acids. The TCR comes from a female donor with multiple sclerosis, enrolled in a pregnancy study. Sequencing used peripheral blood, obtained after pregnancy. The chain couples TRBV2 to TRBJ2-5, with TRBD2 matching over 7 bases. CDR3 in amino acids: CASSEALIGLGPETQYF. CDR3 nucleotide sequence: TGTGCCAGCAGTGAAGCGCTAATTGGACTAGGTCCAGAGACCCAGTACTTC.